The following is a T cell receptor beta chain sequence with its context. Antigen unknown. The record originates from a study of cytomegalovirus exposure and HLA in healthy donors. Study information: Findings of an earlier analysis included 90 million to 120 million unique TCR beta sequences from roughly 200 million T cells. General study points: Several of the most significant clusters were apparently associated with common viral pathogens in a later analysis. According to a later analysis, most TCR beta chains associated with CMV appeared HLA-restricted. A later analysis linked a missense DCLRE1C variant to TCR beta V- and J-gene trimming.

V lost 2 bases and J lost 5, with 12 bases in between. Germline CDR1 MNHEY, CDR2 SVGAGI. This CDR3 has 14 residues. Primers for the PCR totalled 60 Vbeta and 13 Jbeta. Clones were sequenced by immunoSEQ multiplex PCR, and TCRdb holds only the in-frame ones, with some missing. The table has under 200,000 clones, roughly 77% seen once. The chain uses TRBV6-5 and TRBJ1-1; D is possibly TRBD1 (5 bases). This receptor was taken from a woman in her thirties or forties in good health and CMV-seropositive. The sequenced sample was PBMCs. The CDR3 spells CASSYQERGTEAFF. The CDR3 region has the DNA TGTGCCAGCAGTTACCAGGAGCGGGGGACTGAAGCTTTCTTT.